The clone carrying this T cell receptor (beta chain) was counted between two and nine times. Its antigen is as yet unknown. TCRdb ran MiXCR on the RT-PCR reads and lists one entry per CDR3 protein. Among under 950,000 distinct CDR3 sequences listed, less than 25% were seen once. This CDR3 contains 14 residues. Germline CDR1 reads MNHEY; CDR2 reads SMNVEV (reference sequence). V shed 5 bases, J shed 3 bases, and the junction held 7 bases outside the gene matches. The data originate from a study of response to subunit inactivated influenza vaccine. Whole-study findings and limits: Authors suggested each seasonal flu vaccination may recruit only limited numbers of new T cells.

The chain recombines TRBV27 with TRBJ2-7; 7 positions match TRBD2. The receptor was isolated from a man aged 50 or older who received an inactivated influenza vaccine. This specimen consisted of PBMCs from blood, obtained 5 days after vaccination. The CDR3 DNA follows: TGTGCCAGCAGTCCTAGCGGAGTTATCTACGAGCAGTACTTC. Translating it yields CASSPSGVIYEQYF.